A single sample gave rise to the 6 T cell receptor beta chains below, sequenced in a study of shared clonotypes between healthy human individuals. TCRdb's table, derived via immunoSEQ multiplex PCR, lists solely in-frame clones and lacks some. Of millions of clones listed, just over 90% were seen once; the top ten hold roughly 0.36%. Sequenced: naive CD4+ T cells from PBMCs. Subset: CD45RA+ positively selected. These receptors were obtained from a man in his late teens or twenties in good health. Some clones in this sample may be carry-over from other donors' samples.

The chain recombines TRBV6-5 with TRBJ1-4; D is ambiguous. V was cut by 6 bases and J by 5 bases, with 13 bases left in between. The CDR3 runs to 14 residues. Per germline, CDR1 MNHEY and CDR2 SVGAGI. CDR3 in amino acids: CASSRTSRNEKLFF. The CDR3 DNA reads TGTGCCAGCAGCCGGACCAGCCGAAATGAAAAACTGTTTTTT.

As to this clone: Other DNA variants within this sample encode the same CDR3. J is TRBJ1-5 and V is TRBV28; D gene unclear. The CDR3 sequence is 13 residues long. V dropped 8 bases and J dropped 3 bases, with 11 bases sitting between them. Germline V gene sequence: CDR1 MDHEN, CDR2 SYDVKM. The CDR3 here is CASSRELNQPQHF. The CDR3 DNA is TGTGCCAGCTCCCGGGAACTCAATCAGCCCCAGCATTTT.

V and J are TRBV11-2 and TRBJ2-7; 7 bases line up with TRBD2. Germline V lookup: CDR1 SGHAT, CDR2 FQNNGV. The ends lost 5 bases at V and 7 bases at J; junction bases unmatched: 11. The CDR3 has 14 residues. CDR3 protein: CASSRDSGLGEQYF. The DNA of the CDR3 is TGTGCCAGCAGCCGAGATAGCGGACTAGGGGAGCAGTACTTC.

The chain combines TRBV4-1 with TRBJ1-4; 11 nucleotides align to TRBD1. Germline V gives CDR1 MGHRA, CDR2 YSYEKL. The CDR3 sequence is 16 residues long. Trimming cost V 4 bases and J 8 bases; bases outside gene matches: 9. CDR3 DNA: TGCGCCAGCAGCCCGCTAGGACAGGGGGCGTGGGAAAAACTGTTTTTT. This sequence encodes CASSPLGQGAWEKLFF.

The rearrangement links TRBV30 to TRBJ2-7; no definite D call. Trimming left V 3 bases short and J 7 bases short, with 13 bases between. CDR1 and CDR2 from the germline V gene are GTSNPN and SVGIG (reference sequence). The CDR3 has 12 residues. CDR3 nucleotides: TGTGCCTGGAGCTTTGGCGGATCGGAGCAGTACTTC. Encoded protein: CAWSFGGSEQYF.

Here the CDR3 DNA reads TGCGCCAGCAGCAAGGACAGGGGGGACTACTATGGCTACACCTTC. Residues: CASSKDRGDYYGYTF. The V gene is TRBV5-1, the J gene TRBJ1-2, with 10 bases that match TRBD1. The CDR3 consists of 15 residues. The germline V gene encodes CDR1 SGHRS and CDR2 YFSETQ. After removal of 4 bases from V and 3 bases from J, the junction contained 6 bases not matched to a gene.